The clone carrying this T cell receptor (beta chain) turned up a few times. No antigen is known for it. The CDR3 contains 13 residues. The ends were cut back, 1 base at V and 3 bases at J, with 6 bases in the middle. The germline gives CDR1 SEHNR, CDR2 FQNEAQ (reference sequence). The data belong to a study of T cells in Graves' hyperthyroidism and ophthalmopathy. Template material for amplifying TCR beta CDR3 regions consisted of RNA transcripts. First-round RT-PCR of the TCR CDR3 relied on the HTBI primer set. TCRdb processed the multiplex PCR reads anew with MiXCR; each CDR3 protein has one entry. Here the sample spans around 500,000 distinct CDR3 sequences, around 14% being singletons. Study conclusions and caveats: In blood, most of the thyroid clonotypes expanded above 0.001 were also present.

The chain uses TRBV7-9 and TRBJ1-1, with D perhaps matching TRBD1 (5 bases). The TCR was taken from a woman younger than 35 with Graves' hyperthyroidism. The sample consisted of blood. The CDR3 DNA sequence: TGTGCCAGCAGCTTAGTGGGGCACACTGAAGCTTTCTTT. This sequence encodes CASSLVGHTEAFF. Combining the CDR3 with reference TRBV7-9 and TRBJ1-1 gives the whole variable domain DTGVSQNPRHKITKRGQNVTFRCDPISEHNRLYWYRQTLGQGPEFLTYFQNEAQLEKSRLLSDRFSAERPKGSFSTLEIQRTEQGDSAMYLCASSLVGHTEAFFGQGTRLTVV.